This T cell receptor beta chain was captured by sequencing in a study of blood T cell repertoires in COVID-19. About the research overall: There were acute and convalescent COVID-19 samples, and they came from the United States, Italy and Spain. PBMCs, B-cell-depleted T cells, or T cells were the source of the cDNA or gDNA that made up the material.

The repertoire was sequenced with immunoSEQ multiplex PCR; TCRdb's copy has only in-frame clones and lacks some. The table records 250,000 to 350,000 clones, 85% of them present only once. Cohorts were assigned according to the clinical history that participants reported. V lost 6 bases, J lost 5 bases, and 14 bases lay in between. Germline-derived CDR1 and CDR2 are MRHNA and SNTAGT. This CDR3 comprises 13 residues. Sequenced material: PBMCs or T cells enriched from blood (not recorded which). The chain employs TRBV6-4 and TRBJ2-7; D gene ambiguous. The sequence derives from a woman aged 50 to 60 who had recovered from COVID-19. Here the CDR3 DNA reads TGTGCCAGCAGCCCCGGTAACCTCCACGAGCAGTACTTC. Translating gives CASSPGNLHEQYF.